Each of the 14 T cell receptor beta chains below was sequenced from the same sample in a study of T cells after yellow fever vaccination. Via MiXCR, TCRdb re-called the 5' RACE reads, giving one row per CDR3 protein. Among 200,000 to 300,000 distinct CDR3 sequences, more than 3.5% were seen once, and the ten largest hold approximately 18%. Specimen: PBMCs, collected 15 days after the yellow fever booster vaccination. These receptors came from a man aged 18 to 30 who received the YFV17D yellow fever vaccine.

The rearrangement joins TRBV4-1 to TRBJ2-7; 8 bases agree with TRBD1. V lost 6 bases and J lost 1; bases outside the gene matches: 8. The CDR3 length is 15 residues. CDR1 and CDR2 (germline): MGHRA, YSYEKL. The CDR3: CASSQIGTGSYEQYV. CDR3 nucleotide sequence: TGCGCCAGCAGTCAAATAGGGACAGGTTCCTACGAGCAGTACGTC.

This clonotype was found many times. CDR3 region: CSASDRYLQPQHF. As DNA, the CDR3 is TGCAGTGCTTCGGACAGATACCTACAGCCCCAGCATTTT. The gene calls are TRBV20-1 and TRBJ1-5; weak D call: TRBD1 (6 bases). CDR3 length: 13 amino acids. Trimming stripped 5 bases from V and 7 bases from J, with 15 bases between. CDR1 is DFQATT, CDR2 SNEGSKA, per germline (reference sequence).

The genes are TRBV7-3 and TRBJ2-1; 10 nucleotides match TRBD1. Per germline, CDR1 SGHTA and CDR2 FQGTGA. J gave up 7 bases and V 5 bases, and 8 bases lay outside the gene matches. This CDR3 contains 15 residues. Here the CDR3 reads CASSPPGQGNNEQFF. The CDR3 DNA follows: TGTGCCAGCAGCCCTCCGGGACAGGGGAATAATGAGCAGTTCTTC.

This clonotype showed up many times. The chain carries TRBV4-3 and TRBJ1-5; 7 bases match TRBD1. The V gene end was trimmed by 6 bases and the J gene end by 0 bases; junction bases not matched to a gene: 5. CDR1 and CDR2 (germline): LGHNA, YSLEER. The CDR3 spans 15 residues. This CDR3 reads CASSPDRVSNQPQHF. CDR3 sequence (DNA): TGCGCCAGCAGTCCCGACAGGGTTAGCAATCAGCCCCAGCATTTT.

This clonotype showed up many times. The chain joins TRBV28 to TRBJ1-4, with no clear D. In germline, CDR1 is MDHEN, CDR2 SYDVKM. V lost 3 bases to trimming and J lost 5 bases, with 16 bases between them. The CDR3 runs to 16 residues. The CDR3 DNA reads TGTGCCAGCAGTTTCCAAAACAGTTACTTAAATGAAAAACTGTTTTTT. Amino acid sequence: CASSFQNSYLNEKLFF.

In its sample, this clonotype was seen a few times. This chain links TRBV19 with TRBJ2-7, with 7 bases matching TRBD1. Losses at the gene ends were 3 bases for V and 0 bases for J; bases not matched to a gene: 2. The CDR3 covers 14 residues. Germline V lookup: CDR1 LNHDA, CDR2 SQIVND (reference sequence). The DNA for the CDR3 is TGTGCCAGTAGTATGGGACAGCACTCCTACGAGCAGTACTTC. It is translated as CASSMGQHSYEQYF. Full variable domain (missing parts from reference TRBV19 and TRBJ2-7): DGGITQSPKYLFRKEGQNVTLSCEQNLNHDAMYWYRQDPGQGLRLIYYSQIVNDFQKGDIAEGYSVSREKKESFPLTVTSAQKNPTAFYLCASSMGQHSYEQYFGPGTRLTVT.

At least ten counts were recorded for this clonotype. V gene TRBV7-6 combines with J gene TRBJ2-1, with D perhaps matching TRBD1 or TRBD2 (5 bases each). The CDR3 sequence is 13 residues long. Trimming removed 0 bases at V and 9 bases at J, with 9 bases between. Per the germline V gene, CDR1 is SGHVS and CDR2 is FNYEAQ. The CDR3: CASSLAMGTEQFF. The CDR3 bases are TGTGCCAGCAGCTTAGCGATGGGGACTGAGCAGTTCTTC.

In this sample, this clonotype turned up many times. This CDR3 reads CASSPEQVGTEAFF. The CDR3 region has the DNA TGTGCCAGCTCACCGGAACAGGTGGGAACTGAAGCTTTCTTT. The chain is built from TRBV18 and TRBJ1-1, with D possibly being TRBD1 (5 bases). Germline-derived CDR1 and CDR2 are KGHSH and LQKENI. The CDR3 spans 14 residues. V shed 3 bases and J shed 5 bases, with 13 bases lying between them.

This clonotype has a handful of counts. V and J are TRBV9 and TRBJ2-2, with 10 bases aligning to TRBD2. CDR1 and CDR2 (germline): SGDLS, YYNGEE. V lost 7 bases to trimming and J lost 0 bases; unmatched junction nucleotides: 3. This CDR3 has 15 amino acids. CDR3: CASRTSGTNTGELFF. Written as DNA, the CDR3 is TGTGCCAGCCGGACTAGCGGAACGAACACCGGGGAGCTGTTTTTT.

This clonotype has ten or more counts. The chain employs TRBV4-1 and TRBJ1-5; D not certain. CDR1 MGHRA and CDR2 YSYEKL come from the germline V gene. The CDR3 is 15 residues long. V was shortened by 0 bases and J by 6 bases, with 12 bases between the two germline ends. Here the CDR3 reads CASSQDGREGQPQHF. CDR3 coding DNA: TGCGCCAGCAGCCAAGATGGACGGGAGGGTCAGCCCCAGCATTTT.

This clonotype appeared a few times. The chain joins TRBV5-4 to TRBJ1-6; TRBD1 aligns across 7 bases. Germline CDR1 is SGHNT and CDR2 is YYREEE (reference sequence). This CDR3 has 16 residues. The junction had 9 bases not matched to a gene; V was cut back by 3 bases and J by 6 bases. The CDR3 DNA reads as TGTGCCAGCAGCTCCGGGGGGGGACAGAGTAATTCACCCCTCCACTTT. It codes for CASSSGGGQSNSPLHF.

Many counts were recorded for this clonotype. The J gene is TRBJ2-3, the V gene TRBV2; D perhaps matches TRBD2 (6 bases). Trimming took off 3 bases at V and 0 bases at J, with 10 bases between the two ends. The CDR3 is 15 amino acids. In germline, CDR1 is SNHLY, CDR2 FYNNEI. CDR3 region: CASSDKGRSTDTQYF. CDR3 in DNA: TGTGCCAGCAGTGATAAGGGGAGGAGCACAGATACGCAGTATTTT.

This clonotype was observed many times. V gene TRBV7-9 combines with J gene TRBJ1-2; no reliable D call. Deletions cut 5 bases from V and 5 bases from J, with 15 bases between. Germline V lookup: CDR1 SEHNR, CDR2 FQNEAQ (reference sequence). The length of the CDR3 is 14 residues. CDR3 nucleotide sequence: TGTGCCAGCAGCCCTAGAGTTACGCTTTATGGCTACACCTTC. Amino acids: CASSPRVTLYGYTF.

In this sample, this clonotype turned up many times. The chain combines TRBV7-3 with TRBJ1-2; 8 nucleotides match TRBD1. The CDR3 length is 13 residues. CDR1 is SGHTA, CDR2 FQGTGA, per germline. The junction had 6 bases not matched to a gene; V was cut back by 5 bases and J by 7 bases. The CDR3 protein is CASSPGQGAGYTF. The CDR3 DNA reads TGTGCCAGCAGCCCTGGACAGGGTGCTGGCTACACCTTC.